The 21 T cell receptor beta chains below come from one sample, sequenced in a study of beta chain features in type 1 diabetes. Points from the study as a whole: Shortening of TCRB CDR3s, moderate but significant, appeared in all four CD4+ subsets of Type 1 diabetes patients.

Their antigens are not known. What was sequenced were expressed TCRB transcripts, since all of the isolated RNA had been reverse transcribed. Assay used: immunoSEQ multiplex PCR; TCRdb lists only in-frame clones, some missing. This sample has 300,000 to 450,000 clones, with 10% to 15% found just once. Specimen: naive CD4+ T cells from blood. These receptors were obtained from a woman aged 18-35 years with type 1 diabetes.

This clone occurred a few times. This chain joins TRBV5-1 and TRBJ2-1; tentative D call: TRBD2 (6 bases). Germline loops: CDR1 SGHRS, CDR2 YFSETQ. The V and J ends lost 2 bases and 4 bases respectively, with 16 bases between them. The CDR3 spans 16 residues. The CDR3 protein is CASSFSGAFLYNEQFF. The DNA of the CDR3 is TGCGCCAGCAGCTTCTCGGGAGCCTTTTTGTACAATGAGCAGTTCTTC. The variable domain in full, completed from reference TRBV5-1 and TRBJ2-1, reads KAGVTQTPRYLIKTRGQQVTLSCSPISGHRSVSWYQQTPGQGLQFLFEYFSETQRNKGNFPGRFSGRQFSNSRSEMNVSTLELGDSALYLCASSFSGAFLYNEQFFGPGTRLTVL.

This clone was seen a handful of times. The V and J genes are TRBV15 and TRBJ2-7, with D possibly matching TRBD1 (7 bases). This CDR3 is 16 amino acids long. CDR1 LNHNV and CDR2 YYDKDF come from the germline V gene (reference sequence). Trimming took off 3 bases at V and 0 bases at J, with 15 bases between the two ends. The CDR3 loop is CATSRRWQGGSYEQYF. CDR3 DNA: TGTGCCACCAGCAGGCGGTGGCAGGGGGGCTCCTACGAGCAGTACTTC.

This chain joins TRBV18 and TRBJ2-5; 8 bases map to TRBD1. V was clipped by 0 bases and J by 3 bases; unmatched bases: 3. The CDR3 has 15 amino acids. CDR1 is KGHSH and CDR2 is LQKENI in the germline V gene. The CDR3 region is CASSPPRTGKETQYF. CDR3 DNA: TGTGCCAGCTCACCACCGAGGACAGGGAAAGAGACCCAGTACTTC.

V is TRBV18 and J is TRBJ1-5, with 7 nucleotides matching TRBD1. Germline trimming cut 2 bases from V and 5 bases from J; bases unmatched to any gene: 3. Per the germline V gene, CDR1 is KGHSH and CDR2 is LQKENI. The CDR3 spans 14 residues. The CDR3 loop is CASSPGQAYQPQHF. In nucleotides, the CDR3 is TGTGCCAGCTCACCAGGACAGGCCTATCAGCCCCAGCATTTT.

The rearrangement joins TRBV19 to TRBJ1-5; D is unresolved. The CDR3 is made up of 15 amino acids. Trimming took 8 bases from V and 4 from J, leaving 18 bases between them. Germline CDR1 is LNHDA and CDR2 is SQIVND (reference sequence). CDR3 sequence: CASCAVSPTNQPQHF. Here the CDR3 DNA reads TGTGCCAGTTGCGCAGTCTCGCCGACAAATCAGCCCCAGCATTTT.

V usage is TRBV7-3 and J usage is TRBJ2-1; D remains ambiguous. Germline lookup yields CDR1 SGHTA and CDR2 FQGTGA. CDR3 length equals 12 residues. The V end lost 2 bases, the J end lost 10 bases, and 9 bases lay between the germline ends. CDR3 protein: CASSLFPREQFF. In nucleotides, the CDR3 is TGTGCCAGCAGCTTATTCCCCAGGGAGCAGTTCTTC.

The rearrangement uses TRBV4-3 and TRBJ1-3; tentative D call: TRBD1 (5 bases). The V gene's germline CDR1 is LGHNA and CDR2 YSLEER. The CDR3 covers 15 residues. The V gene lost 0 bases and the J gene lost 6 bases, with 12 bases spanning the gap. The CDR3 loop reads CASSQEKGVANTIYF. For the CDR3, the DNA is TGCGCCAGCAGCCAAGAGAAAGGGGTAGCAAACACCATATATTTT.

V gene TRBV9 combines with J gene TRBJ2-2, with TRBD1 identical over 8 bases. The germline CDR1 and CDR2 sequences are SGDLS and YYNGEE. The CDR3 sequence is 15 residues long. The V segment lost 1 base and the J segment 4 bases; nucleotides outside the gene matches: 3. Here the CDR3 DNA reads TGTGCCAGCAGCGTACAGGGGGCGAGCACCGGGGAGCTGTTTTTT. Translated: CASSVQGASTGELFF.

The genes are TRBV7-9 and TRBJ1-2, with D possibly matching TRBD1 (5 bases). Germline CDR1 SEHNR, CDR2 FQNEAQ (reference sequence). There are 15 residues in the CDR3. Trimming took 0 bases from V and 3 from J, leaving 11 bases between them. CDR3 protein: CASSLALRQHYGYTF. CDR3 sequence (DNA): TGTGCCAGCAGCTTAGCCCTTAGACAGCACTATGGCTACACCTTC.

This clone was observed a few times. This rearrangement joins TRBV6-5 to TRBJ1-2; D possibly corresponds to TRBD1 (5 bases). V shed 0 bases and J shed 7 bases, with 12 bases lying between them. This CDR3 contains 14 residues. CDR1 MNHEY and CDR2 SVGAGI come from the germline V gene. In DNA, the CDR3 is TGTGCCAGCAGTTACTCAGGGGTCGGGGGTGGCTACACCTTC. Encoded protein: CASSYSGVGGGYTF.

The sample holds a few counts of this clone. This chain connects TRBV15 to TRBJ2-1; weak D call: TRBD2 (5 bases). Deletions cut 8 bases from V and 7 bases from J, with 15 bases between. CDR3 length: 13 residues. Germline V gene data show CDR1 as LNHNV and CDR2 as YYDKDF (reference sequence). The CDR3 bases are TGTGCCACCCGGAGCAGCGGCCCAAATGAGCAGTTCTTC. Translation gives CATRSSGPNEQFF. Variable domain in full (rest from reference TRBV15 and TRBJ2-1): DAMVIQNPRYQVTQFGKPVTLSCSQTLNHNVMYWYQQKSSQAPKLLFHYYDKDFNNEADTPDNFQSRRPNTSFCFLDIRSPGLGDTAMYLCATRSSGPNEQFFGPGTRLTVL.

This clone was seen only a few times. The chain has TRBV7-9 and TRBJ1-5; D call uncertain. Germline loops: CDR1 SEHNR, CDR2 FQNEAQ (reference sequence). This CDR3 spans 12 amino acids. V lost 8 bases, J lost 5 bases, and 10 bases lay in between. The DNA of the CDR3 is TGTGCCAGCCGTTTGGGAGATCAGCCCCAGCATTTT. It encodes CASRLGDQPQHF.

This chain joins TRBV28 and TRBJ1-1; possible D gene TRBD1, 6 bases. V was trimmed by 7 bases and J by 1 base, leaving 10 bases between them. The germline V gene encodes CDR1 MDHEN and CDR2 SYDVKM. This CDR3 spans 13 amino acids. The CDR3 DNA sequence: TGTGCCAGCACCCCGACAGGGAACACTGAAGCTTTCTTT. Residues: CASTPTGNTEAFF.

The rearrangement uses TRBV5-1 and TRBJ2-1, with a tentative D call TRBD1 (5 bases). The V end lost 4 bases, the J end lost 4 bases, and 15 bases lay between the germline ends. The CDR3 spans 15 residues. Looked up from germline, CDR1 is SGHRS and CDR2 is YFSETQ. This CDR3 is CASSPTGERYNEQFF. The CDR3 DNA reads as TGCGCCAGCAGCCCCACAGGCGAACGTTACAATGAGCAGTTCTTC.

V gene TRBV5-1 combines with J gene TRBJ2-1; 12 nucleotides agree with TRBD2. V shed 0 bases, J shed 3 bases, and the junction held 4 bases outside the gene matches. This CDR3 has 17 residues. Germline lookup yields CDR1 SGHRS and CDR2 YFSETQ. The CDR3 nucleotides read TGCGCCAGCAGCTTGGGTCTAGCGGGAGGGTTCTACAATGAGCAGTTCTTC. Translation: CASSLGLAGGFYNEQFF.

The chain recombines TRBV18 with TRBJ1-2; D unclear. The CDR3 has 15 amino acids. The V and J ends lost 1 base and 2 bases respectively, with 11 bases between them. Looked up from germline, CDR1 is KGHSH and CDR2 is LQKENI. CDR3 protein: CASSPLNRENYGYTF. DNA of the CDR3: TGTGCCAGCTCACCACTGAATAGGGAGAACTATGGCTACACCTTC.

This clone was counted only a few times. This CDR3 reads CSVRTGNEAFF. The CDR3 DNA is TGCAGCGTGCGGACAGGGAATGAAGCTTTCTTT. V usage is TRBV29-1 and J usage is TRBJ1-1; 8 nucleotides line up with TRBD1. The junction had 4 bases not matched to a gene; V was cut back by 6 bases and J by 7 bases. There are 11 residues in the CDR3. Germline CDR1 is SQVTM and CDR2 is ANQGSEA.

The genes are TRBV7-9 and TRBJ2-3; possible D gene TRBD2, 5 bases. This CDR3 comprises 15 residues. V shed 3 bases and J shed 1 base, with 11 bases lying between them. Germline V gives CDR1 SEHNR, CDR2 FQNEAQ (reference sequence). CDR3 loop: CASSFVPGGTDTQYF. CDR3 bases: TGTGCCAGCAGCTTTGTCCCCGGGGGCACAGATACGCAGTATTTT.

This clone has a handful of counts. V is TRBV29-1 and J is TRBJ1-5, with D perhaps matching TRBD1 (5 bases). Germline CDR1 and CDR2: SQVTM and ANQGSEA. The CDR3 loop spans 16 amino acids. Written as DNA, the CDR3 is TGCAGAGCAACGGAGCCCGAACAGGAAACTAATCAGCCCCAGCATTTT. It yields the protein CRATEPEQETNQPQHF.

The chain recombines TRBV4-1 with TRBJ2-3; TRBD1 aligns across 12 bases. There are 19 residues in the CDR3. Trimming at V came to 2 bases and at J to 6 bases, leaving 15 bases not matched to a gene. Germline lookup yields CDR1 MGHRA and CDR2 YSYEKL. CDR3: CASSQRAVGTGGWDDTQYF. The CDR3 coding sequence is TGCGCCAGCAGCCAACGTGCCGTTGGGACAGGGGGCTGGGATGATACGCAGTATTTT.

This clone was seen only a few times. The rearrangement uses TRBV18 and TRBJ1-5; 7 bases map to TRBD1. This CDR3 spans 15 amino acids. CDR1 and CDR2 from the germline V gene are KGHSH and LQKENI. V dropped 4 bases and J dropped 6; count of bases not matched to a gene: 9. CDR3 sequence: CASSQGTDSSQPQHF. In DNA form, the CDR3 reads TGTGCCAGCTCACAAGGGACAGATTCTTCTCAGCCCCAGCATTTT.